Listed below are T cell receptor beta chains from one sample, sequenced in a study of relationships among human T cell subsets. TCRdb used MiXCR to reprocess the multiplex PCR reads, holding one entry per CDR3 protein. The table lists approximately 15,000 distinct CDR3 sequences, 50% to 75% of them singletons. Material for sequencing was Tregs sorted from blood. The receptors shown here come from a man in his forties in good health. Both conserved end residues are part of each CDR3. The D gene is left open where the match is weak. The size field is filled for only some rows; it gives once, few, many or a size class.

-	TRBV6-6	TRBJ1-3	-	CASSFGGSGNTIYF	TGTGCCAGCAGTTTCGGGGGCTCTGGAAACACCATATATTTT
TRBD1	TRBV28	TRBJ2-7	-	CASSLPKGDRGSYEQYF	TGTGCCAGCAGTTTACCCAAGGGGGACAGGGGCTCCTACGAGCAGTACTTC
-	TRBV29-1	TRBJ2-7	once	CSVVRAYEQYF	TGCAGCGTCGTCAGAGCCTACGAGCAGTACTTC
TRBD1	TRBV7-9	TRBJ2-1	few	CASTTGATFYNEQFF	TGTGCCAGCACCACAGGGGCTACCTTCTACAATGAGCAGTTCTTC
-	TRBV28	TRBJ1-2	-	CASSLVLLTANYGYTF	TGTGCCAGCAGTTTAGTTCTATTGACGGCGAACTATGGCTACACCTTC
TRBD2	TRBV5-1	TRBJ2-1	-	CASQRDAHNEQFF	TGCGCCAGCCAGCGGGACGCCCACAATGAGCAGTTCTTC
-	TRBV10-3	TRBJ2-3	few	CAINPGTDTQYF	TGTGCCATCAACCCGGGGACAGATACGCAGTATTTT
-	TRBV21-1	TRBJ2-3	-	CASTKCCPKRDTQYF	TGTGCCAGCACCAAATGTTGCCCTAAGAGAGATACGCAGTATTTT
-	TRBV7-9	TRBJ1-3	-	CASIPPETGNTIYF	TGTGCCAGCATCCCACCCGAGACTGGAAACACCATATATTTT
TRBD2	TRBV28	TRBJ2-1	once	CAISNPGTSGKNEQFF	TGTGCCATCAGTAACCCCGGGACTAGCGGGAAGAATGAGCAGTTCTTC
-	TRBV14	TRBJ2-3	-	CASSQGYFSTDTQYF	TGTGCCAGCAGCCAAGGCTACTTTTCCACAGATACGCAGTATTTT
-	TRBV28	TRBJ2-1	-	CASSSQGAGPNEQFF	TGTGCCAGCAGTTCACAGGGCGCGGGACCTAATGAGCAGTTCTTC
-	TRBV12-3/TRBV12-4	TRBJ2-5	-	CASSLLGAGVETQYF	TGTGCCAGCAGTCTCCTGGGGGCGGGAGTAGAGACCCAGTACTTC
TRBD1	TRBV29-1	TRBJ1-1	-	CSGRQGSTEAFF	TGCAGCGGACGACAGGGGAGCACTGAAGCTTTCTTT
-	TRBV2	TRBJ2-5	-	CASSTGRSLAETQYF	TGTGCCAGCAGTACCGGTCGGTCTCTCGCCGAGACCCAGTACTTC